These T cell receptor beta chains were read from a single sample in a study of breast tumors, draining lymph nodes, adjacent tissues. In TCRdb, the multiplex PCR reads were re-called with MiXCR into one record per CDR3 protein. The table lists about 130,000 distinct CDR3 sequences, approximately 22% of them singletons. Sequenced input: axillary lymph node tissue. The receptors come from a female donor with breast cancer. Some clones in this sample may be carry-over from other donors' samples. Both conserved end residues are part of each CDR3. The order of the fields is D gene, V gene, clone size, J gene, CDR3 DNA, CDR3 protein. The D gene is left open where the match is weak. The size field is filled for only some rows; it gives once, few, many or a size class.

d_call: NA
v_call: TRBV20-1
clone_size: many
j_call: TRBJ1-6
cdr3_nt: TGCAGTGCTAGAGATTACTTGATAAGTGCAGCGCCTAATTCACCCCTCCACTTT
cdr3_aa: CSARDYLISAAPNSPLHF

d_call: TRBD1
v_call: TRBV5-7
clone_size: many
j_call: TRBJ2-1
cdr3_nt: TGTGCCAGCAGCTTCTACAGGGGGAAAAGCTCCTACAATGAGCAGTTCTTC
cdr3_aa: CASSFYRGKSSYNEQFF

d_call: TRBD2
v_call: TRBV30
clone_size: many
j_call: TRBJ2-7
cdr3_nt: TGTGCCTGGAGTGTAGGGACTAGCGGCCCCTACGAGCAGTACTTC
cdr3_aa: CAWSVGTSGPYEQYF

d_call: NA
v_call: TRBV7-8
clone_size: many
j_call: TRBJ2-1
cdr3_nt: TGTGCCAGCAGCTTAGAGCGTGGAGGCGGCTACAATGAGCAGTTCTTC
cdr3_aa: CASSLERGGGYNEQFF

d_call: NA
v_call: TRBV9
clone_size: many
j_call: TRBJ1-3
cdr3_nt: TGTGCCAGCAGCGTACAGGGGCACAGGGCTGGAAACACCATATATTTT
cdr3_aa: CASSVQGHRAGNTIYF

d_call: NA
v_call: TRBV5-1
clone_size: many
j_call: TRBJ1-6
cdr3_nt: TGCGCCAGCAGCTTATCCGGGGCAGCGCCAGGATCACCCCTCCACTTT
cdr3_aa: CASSLSGAAPGSPLHF

d_call: NA
v_call: TRBV5-4
clone_size: NA
j_call: TRBJ2-2
cdr3_nt: TGTGCCAGCAGCGGGCGGGCCGCCCCCCCCTGGGAGCTGTTTTTT
cdr3_aa: CASSGRAAPPWELFF

d_call: TRBD1
v_call: TRBV5-1
clone_size: many
j_call: TRBJ2-7
cdr3_nt: TGCGCCAGCAAAATGGGACAGGGTTTCTACGAGCAGTACTTC
cdr3_aa: CASKMGQGFYEQYF

d_call: NA
v_call: TRBV10-1
clone_size: NA
j_call: TRBJ2-4
cdr3_nt: TGCGCCAGCAGTGGGTCGGGGGTCTGGGACATTCAGTACTTC
cdr3_aa: CASSGSGVWDIQYF

d_call: NA
v_call: TRBV29-1
clone_size: many
j_call: TRBJ2-3
cdr3_nt: TGCAGCGTTTCGGACCTTCCCACAGATACGCAGTATTTT
cdr3_aa: CSVSDLPTDTQYF

d_call: TRBD2
v_call: TRBV7-9
clone_size: many
j_call: TRBJ2-1
cdr3_nt: TGTGCCAGCAGCTTCCGGACTAGCGGGAGGTTAGATGAGCAGTTCTTC
cdr3_aa: CASSFRTSGRLDEQFF

d_call: TRBD1
v_call: TRBV27
clone_size: many
j_call: TRBJ1-4
cdr3_nt: TGTGCCAGCCGTGCTTACCGATTTTTCGGGGACAGGGATTCGACTAATGAAAAACTGTTTTTT
cdr3_aa: CASRAYRFFGDRDSTNEKLFF

d_call: NA
v_call: TRBV6-5
clone_size: many
j_call: TRBJ2-7
cdr3_nt: TGTGCCAGCAGGCGTAAGGTATCCGGAGAGCAGTACTTC
cdr3_aa: CASRRKVSGEQYF

d_call: TRBD1
v_call: TRBV7-8
clone_size: many
j_call: TRBJ2-3
cdr3_nt: TGTGCCAGCAGCTGGCGGGACAGGGGCGATACGCAGTATTTT
cdr3_aa: CASSWRDRGDTQYF

d_call: NA
v_call: TRBV27
clone_size: many
j_call: TRBJ2-1
cdr3_nt: TGTGCCAGCAGCAACCTTACTCGAGGGTACCAATACAATGAGCAGTTCTTC
cdr3_aa: CASSNLTRGYQYNEQFF

d_call: TRBD1
v_call: TRBV28
clone_size: few
j_call: TRBJ1-2
cdr3_nt: TGTGCCAGCACCAATACAGGGGCTTATGGCTACACCTTC
cdr3_aa: CASTNTGAYGYTF